The 16 T cell receptor beta chains below all came from one sample that was sequenced in a study of shared clonotypes between healthy human individuals. Method: immunoSEQ multiplex PCR; TCRdb's copy keeps in-frame clones and lacks some. Of over 2 million clones in the sample, over 85% were seen once. Selected positively for CCR7 and CD45RO-negative, naive CD8 cells excluded terminally differentiated effector memory CD45RA+ cells. The sample consisted of naive CD8+ T cells sorted from blood. The receptors shown here come from a man aged 18 to 30 in good health.

This chain joins TRBV10-3 and TRBJ1-5, with D possibly being TRBD1 (5 bases). Trimming shortened V by 10 bases and J by 4 bases, and 17 bases separated the two germline ends. The length of the CDR3 is 14 residues. Germline CDR1 is ENHRY and CDR2 is SYGVKD. CDR3 sequence reads: CATGGTDLNQPQHF. As DNA, the CDR3 is TGTGCCACCGGAGGGACTGACCTAAATCAGCCCCAGCATTTT.

This chain's CDR3 is CASTILAGGPETQYF. CDR3 nucleotides: TGTGCCAGCACCATACTAGCGGGGGGGCCAGAGACCCAGTACTTC. The chain links TRBV7-9 to TRBJ2-5; the match to TRBD2 covers 13 bases. The CDR3 has 15 residues. The V segment lost 7 bases and the J segment 4 bases; nucleotides outside the gene matches: 6. CDR1 is SEHNR and CDR2 is FQNEAQ in the germline V gene (reference sequence).

The chain recombines TRBV10-2 with TRBJ1-6; the D is unclear. The V end lost 0 bases, the J end lost 4 bases, and 10 bases lay between the germline ends. This CDR3 has 16 residues. The germline gives CDR1 WSHSY, CDR2 SAAADI. CDR3 sequence: CASSESTEKYNSPLHF. The CDR3 bases are TGCGCCAGCAGTGAGTCTACAGAAAAGTATAATTCACCCCTCCACTTT.

Note on this clone: This sample also contains other DNA sequences that code for the same CDR3. CDR3 in DNA: TGTGCCAGCAGCGTAGGAGGGGCGATGAACACTGAAGCTTTCTTT. Translation: CASSVGGAMNTEAFF. The chain uses TRBV9 and TRBJ1-1; tentatively, D is TRBD1 (5 bases). The germline V gene has CDR1 SGDLS and CDR2 YYNGEE. Trimming shortened V by 0 bases and J by 0 bases, and 9 bases separated the two germline ends. The CDR3 totals 15 residues.

As regards this clone: Additional DNA sequences in this sample encode the identical CDR3. The V gene is TRBV7-9, the J gene TRBJ2-7; tentatively, D is TRBD2 (6 bases). Trimming shortened V by 5 bases and J by 2 bases, and 13 bases separated the two germline ends. CDR1 and CDR2 from the germline V gene are SEHNR and FQNEAQ (reference sequence). The CDR3 runs to 14 residues. CDR3: CASSRPLAPYEQYF. In nucleotides, the CDR3 is TGTGCCAGCAGCCGCCCCCTAGCGCCCTACGAGCAGTACTTC.

The gene calls are TRBV5-1 and TRBJ2-3, with 9 bases fitting TRBD1. V was clipped by 2 bases and J by 5 bases; unmatched bases: 9. Germline loops: CDR1 SGHRS, CDR2 YFSETQ. The CDR3 extends over 16 amino acids. DNA of the CDR3: TGCGCCAGCAGCTTAAGCACAGGGGGCGCGGGAGATACGCAGTATTTT. This sequence encodes CASSLSTGGAGDTQYF.

On this clone itself: The same CDR3 arises from other DNA sequences in this sample as well. The chain uses TRBV6-5 and TRBJ2-7; D may be TRBD2 (5 bases). CDR1 is MNHEY and CDR2 is SVGAGI in the germline V gene. This CDR3 has 13 amino acids. V lost 2 bases to trimming and J lost 4 bases, with 9 bases between them. The CDR3 sequence: CASSYGSGYEQYF. CDR3 nucleotides: TGTGCCAGCAGTTACGGCTCGGGGTACGAGCAGTACTTC.

This clone was seen a handful of times. The same CDR3 can be traced to other DNA sequences in this sample. The chain combines TRBV5-1 with TRBJ1-6; no definite D call. The CDR3 length is 15 residues. The V end lost 0 bases, the J end lost 0 bases, and 4 bases lay between the germline ends. The V gene's germline CDR1 is SGHRS and CDR2 YFSETQ. The CDR3, as DNA: TGCGCCAGCAGCTTGGAGAGCTCCTATAATTCACCCCTCCACTTT. Its translation is CASSLESSYNSPLHF.

The chain links TRBV6-6 to TRBJ2-7, with 11 bases identical to TRBD1. CDR3 length equals 16 residues. Germline V gene sequence: CDR1 MNHNY, CDR2 SVGAGI (reference sequence). V dropped 6 bases and J dropped 5; count of bases not matched to a gene: 12. CDR3 residues: CASRSPGQGVSDEQYF. The CDR3 DNA reads as TGTGCCAGCAGATCTCCGGGACAGGGGGTTTCTGACGAGCAGTACTTC.

J is TRBJ2-7 and V is TRBV7-9; TRBD1 is a possible D gene (6 bases). The CDR3 covers 14 residues. CDR1 SEHNR and CDR2 FQNEAQ come from the germline V gene (reference sequence). The V gene lost 2 bases and the J gene lost 5 bases, with 13 bases spanning the gap. CDR3 protein: CASSLTRTGHEQYF. CDR3 nucleotides: TGTGCCAGCAGCTTAACCCGAACAGGGCACGAGCAGTACTTC.

V usage is TRBV11-2 and J usage is TRBJ2-3; D gene unclear. V shed 5 bases and J shed 0 bases, with 12 bases lying between them. Germline V gene sequence: CDR1 SGHAT, CDR2 FQNNGV. The CDR3 is 15 residues long. The CDR3 sequence: CASSPTPRSTDTQYF. CDR3 coding DNA: TGTGCCAGCAGCCCCACCCCCCGGAGCACAGATACGCAGTATTTT.

In its sample, this clone was seen once. The CDR3 DNA follows: TGTGCCAGCAGTTATCTAGGGGATACGCAGTATTTT. Amino acid sequence: CASSYLGDTQYF. The rearrangement joins TRBV5-4 to TRBJ2-3; no definite D call. The CDR3 length is 12 residues. Looked up from germline, CDR1 is SGHNT and CDR2 is YYREEE (reference sequence). Trimming cost V 5 bases and J 6 bases, with 10 bases left between them. Full variable domain (rest looked up from reference TRBV5-4 and TRBJ2-3): ETGVTQSPTHLIKTRGQQVTLRCSSQSGHNTVSWYQQALGQGPQFIFQYYREEENGRGNFPPRFSGLQFPNYSSELNVNALELDDSALYLCASSYLGDTQYFGPGTRLTVL.

In this sample, this clone turned up once. The rearrangement links TRBV13 to TRBJ2-5, with 15 positions matching TRBD2. The CDR3 length is 17 residues. After removal of 5 bases from V and 2 bases from J, the junction contained 6 bases not matched to a gene. Germline V CDR1 and CDR2: PRHDT, FYEKMQ (reference sequence). Written as DNA, the CDR3 is TGTGCCAGCAGCGCTCCGGGACTAGCGGGGGGTCAAGAGACCCAGTACTTC. This encodes CASSAPGLAGGQETQYF. The variable domain in full, with the rest retrieved from reference TRBV13 and TRBJ2-5, is AAGVIQSPRHLIKEKRETATLKCYPIPRHDTVYWYQQGPGQDPQFLISFYEKMQSDKGSIPDRFSAQQFSDYHSELNMSSLELGDSALYFCASSAPGLAGGQETQYFGPGTRLLVL.

This clone was counted once. The V and J genes are TRBV30 and TRBJ2-7; D gene unclear. The germline V and J ends were trimmed by 0 bases and 2 bases, with 11 bases remaining between them. CDR3 size: 14 residues. Germline loops: CDR1 GTSNPN, CDR2 SVGIG (reference sequence). CDR3 sequence (DNA): TGTGCCTGGAGTGTAGCCGCCAATCCCTACGAGCAGTACTTC. Translated: CAWSVAANPYEQYF.

The chain links TRBV27 to TRBJ2-5, with 11 bases identical to TRBD1. The CDR3 is 14 residues long. Germline lookup yields CDR1 MNHEY and CDR2 SMNVEV (reference sequence). V dropped 6 bases and J dropped 4; count of bases not matched to a gene: 4. DNA of the CDR3: TGTGCCAGCAGGTGGACAGGGGGCTTAGAGACCCAGTACTTC. This sequence encodes CASRWTGGLETQYF.

The V gene is TRBV19, the J gene TRBJ2-1, with D possibly TRBD2 on 6 matching bases. Germline V CDR1 and CDR2: LNHDA, SQIVND (reference sequence). The CDR3 contains 17 residues. V shed 4 bases and J shed 4 bases, with 20 bases lying between them. DNA of the CDR3: TGTGCCAGTAGTAGCGCGGGGAGCGATCTAACTTACAATGAGCAGTTCTTC. Amino acids: CASSSAGSDLTYNEQFF. The whole variable domain, filled in from reference TRBV19 and TRBJ2-1, reads DGGITQSPKYLFRKEGQNVTLSCEQNLNHDAMYWYRQDPGQGLRLIYYSQIVNDFQKGDIAEGYSVSREKKESFPLTVTSAQKNPTAFYLCASSSAGSDLTYNEQFFGPGTRLTVL.